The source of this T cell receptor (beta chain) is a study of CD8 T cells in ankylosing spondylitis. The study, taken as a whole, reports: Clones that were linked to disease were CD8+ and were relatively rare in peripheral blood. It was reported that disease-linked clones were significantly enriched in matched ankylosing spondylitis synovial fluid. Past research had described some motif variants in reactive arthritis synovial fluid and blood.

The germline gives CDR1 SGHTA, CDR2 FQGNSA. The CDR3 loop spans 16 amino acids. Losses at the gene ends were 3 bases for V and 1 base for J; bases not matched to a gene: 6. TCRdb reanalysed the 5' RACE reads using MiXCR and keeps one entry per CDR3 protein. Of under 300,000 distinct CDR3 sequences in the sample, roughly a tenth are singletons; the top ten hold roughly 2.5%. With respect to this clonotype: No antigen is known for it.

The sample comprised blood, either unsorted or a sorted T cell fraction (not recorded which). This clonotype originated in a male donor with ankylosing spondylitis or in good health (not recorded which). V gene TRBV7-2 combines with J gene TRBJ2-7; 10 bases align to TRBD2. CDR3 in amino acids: CASSFGRLAGSYEQYF. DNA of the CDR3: TGTGCCAGCAGCTTTGGACGACTAGCGGGTTCCTACGAGCAGTACTTC. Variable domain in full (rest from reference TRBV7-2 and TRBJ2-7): GAGVSQSPSNKVTEKGKDVELRCDPISGHTALYWYRQSLGQGLEFLIYFQGNSAPDKSGLPSDRFSAERTGGSVSTLTIQRTQQEDSAVYLCASSFGRLAGSYEQYFGPGTRLTVT.